The present T cell receptor beta chain was sequenced within a study of post-analysis software for immune sequencing data. Study outcomes and limitations: Normalized Chao1 diversity was significantly lower in multiple sclerosis patients than in controls. Samples prepared in the same batch strongly co-clustered by F measure. Relative to controls, patients had about 5 TRBV segments at higher frequency, with TRBV5-6, TRBV5-1 and TRBV20-1 among these.

cDNA libraries of TCR beta carried unique molecular identifiers. Around 450,000 cDNA molecules were recovered from an input of 1 to 10 million T cells. TCRdb recomputed calls from the PCR reads with MiXCR, one row per CDR3 protein. The sample holds hundreds of thousands of distinct CDR3 sequences, 35% to 45% seen once. The trim removed 10 bases at V and 4 bases at J, leaving 5 bases unmatched. This CDR3 spans 12 amino acids. Germline V gives CDR1 MDHEN, CDR2 SYDVKM. A word on this clonotype: Its antigen is unidentified.

The sequenced material came from blood. This clonotype was sampled from a girl aged 2 to 10 with multiple sclerosis. The chain uses TRBV28 and TRBJ1-1; 8 bases are a match to TRBD1. The CDR3 here is CATTDRGTEAFF. CDR3 bases: TGTGCCACCACTGACAGGGGCACTGAAGCTTTCTTT.